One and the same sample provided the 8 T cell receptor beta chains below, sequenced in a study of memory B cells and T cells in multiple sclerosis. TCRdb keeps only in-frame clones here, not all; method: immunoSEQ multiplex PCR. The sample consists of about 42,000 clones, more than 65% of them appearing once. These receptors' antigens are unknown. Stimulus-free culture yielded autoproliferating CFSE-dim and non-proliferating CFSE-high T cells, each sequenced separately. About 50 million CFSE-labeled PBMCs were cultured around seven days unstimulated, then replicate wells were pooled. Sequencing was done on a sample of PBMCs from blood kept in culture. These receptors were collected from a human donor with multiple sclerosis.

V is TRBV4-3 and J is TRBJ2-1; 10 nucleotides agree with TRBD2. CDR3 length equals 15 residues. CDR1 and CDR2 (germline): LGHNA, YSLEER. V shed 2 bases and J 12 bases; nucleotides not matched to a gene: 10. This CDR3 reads CASSQLIAGGSGQFF. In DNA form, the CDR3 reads TGCGCCAGCAGCCAACTCATAGCGGGGGGCAGCGGGCAGTTCTTC.

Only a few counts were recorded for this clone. The CDR3, as DNA: TGTGCCAGCAGCTTAGCGGGACACAAGTGGGGCTACACCTTC. It is translated as CASSLAGHKWGYTF. V usage is TRBV7-9 and J usage is TRBJ1-2; D possibly corresponds to TRBD1 (6 bases). V was pared by 0 bases and J by 8 bases, with 13 bases between. From germline, CDR1 is SEHNR and CDR2 FQNEAQ (reference sequence). This CDR3 is 14 amino acids long.

CDR3 region: CASSLFGAGASGELFF. CDR3 sequence (DNA): TGTGCCAGCAGCTTGTTTGGGGCAGGGGCTTCCGGGGAGCTGTTTTTT. The V gene is TRBV11-2, the J gene TRBJ2-2, with TRBD1 as a possible D gene (6 bases). Looked up from germline, CDR1 is SGHAT and CDR2 is FQNNGV. V was clipped by 3 bases and J by 6 bases, with 17 bases between them. The CDR3 sequence is 16 residues long.

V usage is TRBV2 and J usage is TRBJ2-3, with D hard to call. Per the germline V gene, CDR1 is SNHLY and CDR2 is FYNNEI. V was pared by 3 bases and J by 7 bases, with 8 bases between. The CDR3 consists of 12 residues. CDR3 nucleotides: TGTGCCAGCAGTGATTTAGGGAATACGCAGTATTTT. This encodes CASSDLGNTQYF.

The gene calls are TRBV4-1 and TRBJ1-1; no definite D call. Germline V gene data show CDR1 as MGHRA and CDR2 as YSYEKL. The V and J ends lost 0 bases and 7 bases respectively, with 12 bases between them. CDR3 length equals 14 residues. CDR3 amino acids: CASSQDWGTNEAFF. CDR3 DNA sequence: TGCGCCAGCAGCCAAGATTGGGGTACGAATGAAGCTTTCTTT.

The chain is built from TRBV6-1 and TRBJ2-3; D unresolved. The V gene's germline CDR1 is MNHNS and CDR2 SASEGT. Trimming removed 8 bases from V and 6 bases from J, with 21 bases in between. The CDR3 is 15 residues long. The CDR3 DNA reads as TGTGCCAGCCTAGGTTTAGGAGCAGGCCCGGATACGCAGTATTTT. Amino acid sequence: CASLGLGAGPDTQYF.

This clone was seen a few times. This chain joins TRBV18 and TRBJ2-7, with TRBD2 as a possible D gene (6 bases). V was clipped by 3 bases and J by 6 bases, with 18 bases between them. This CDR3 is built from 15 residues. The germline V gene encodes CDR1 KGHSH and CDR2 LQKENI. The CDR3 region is CASSPINGTWGEQYF. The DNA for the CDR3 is TGTGCCAGCTCACCCATTAACGGGACTTGGGGCGAGCAGTACTTC.

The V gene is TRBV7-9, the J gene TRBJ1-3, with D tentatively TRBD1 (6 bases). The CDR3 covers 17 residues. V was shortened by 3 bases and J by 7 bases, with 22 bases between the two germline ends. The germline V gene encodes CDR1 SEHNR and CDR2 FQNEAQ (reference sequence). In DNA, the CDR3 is TGTGCCAGCAGCTTCTCGCAAGGGACAAACCCAATCAACACCATATATTTT. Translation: CASSFSQGTNPINTIYF.